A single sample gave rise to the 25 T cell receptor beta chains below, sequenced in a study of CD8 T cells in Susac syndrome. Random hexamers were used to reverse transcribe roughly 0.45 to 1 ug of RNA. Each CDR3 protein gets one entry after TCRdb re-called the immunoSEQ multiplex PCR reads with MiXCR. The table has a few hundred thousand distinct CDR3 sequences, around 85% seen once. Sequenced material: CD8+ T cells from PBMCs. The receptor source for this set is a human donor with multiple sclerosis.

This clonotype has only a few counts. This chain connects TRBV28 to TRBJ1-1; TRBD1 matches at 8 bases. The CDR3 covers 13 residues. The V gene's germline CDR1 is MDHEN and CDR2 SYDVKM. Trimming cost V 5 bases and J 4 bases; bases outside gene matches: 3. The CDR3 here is CASSIDRGTEAFF. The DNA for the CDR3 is TGTGCCAGCAGTATCGACAGGGGCACTGAAGCTTTCTTT. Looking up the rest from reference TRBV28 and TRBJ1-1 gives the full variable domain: DVKVTQSSRYLVKRTGEKVFLECVQDMDHENMFWYRQDPGLGLRLIYFSYDVKMKEKGDIPEGYSVSREKKERFSLILESASTNQTSMYLCASSIDRGTEAFFGQGTRLTVV.

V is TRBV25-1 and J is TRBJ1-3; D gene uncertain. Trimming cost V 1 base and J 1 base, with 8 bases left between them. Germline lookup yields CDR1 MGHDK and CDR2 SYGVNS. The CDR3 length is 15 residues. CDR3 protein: CASSEFTGSGNTIYF. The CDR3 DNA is TGTGCCAGCAGTGAATTTACGGGGTCTGGAAACACCATATATTTT.

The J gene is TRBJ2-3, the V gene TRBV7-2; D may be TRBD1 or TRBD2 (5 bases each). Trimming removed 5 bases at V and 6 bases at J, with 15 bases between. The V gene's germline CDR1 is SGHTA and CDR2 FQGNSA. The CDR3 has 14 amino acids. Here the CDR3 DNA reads TGTGCCAGCAGCCAACGGGACCTACCGGATACGCAGTATTTT. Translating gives CASSQRDLPDTQYF.

The CDR3 DNA reads as TGTGCCAGCAGTTTGGATCAGGGGGCGAGTTTTGAGCAGTTCTTC. It specifies CASSLDQGASFEQFF. The genes are TRBV27 and TRBJ2-1, with 8 nucleotides matching TRBD1. Germline V lookup: CDR1 MNHEY, CDR2 SMNVEV (reference sequence). After removal of 3 bases from V and 9 bases from J, the junction contained 10 bases not matched to a gene. The CDR3 runs 15 residues.

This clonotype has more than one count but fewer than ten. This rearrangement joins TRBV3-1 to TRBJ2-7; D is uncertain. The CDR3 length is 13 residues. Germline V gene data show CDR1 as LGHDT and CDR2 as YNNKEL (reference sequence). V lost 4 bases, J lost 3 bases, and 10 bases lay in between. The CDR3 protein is CASSPRRIYEQYF. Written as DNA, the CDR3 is TGTGCCAGCAGCCCCCGGCGGATCTACGAGCAGTACTTC.

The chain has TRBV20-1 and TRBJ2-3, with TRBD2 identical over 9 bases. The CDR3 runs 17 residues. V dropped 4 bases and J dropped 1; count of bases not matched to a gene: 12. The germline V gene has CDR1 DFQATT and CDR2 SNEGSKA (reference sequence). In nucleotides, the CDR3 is TGCAGTGCTACAGTAGCGGGAGTTCTTGAGGGCACAGATACGCAGTATTTT. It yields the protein CSATVAGVLEGTDTQYF.

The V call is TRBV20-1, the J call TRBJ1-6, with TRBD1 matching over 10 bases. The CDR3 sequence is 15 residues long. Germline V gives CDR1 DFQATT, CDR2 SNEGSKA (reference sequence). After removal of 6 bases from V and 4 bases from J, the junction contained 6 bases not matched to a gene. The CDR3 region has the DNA TGCAGTGCCCCCGGGGACAGGGGTTATAATTCACCCCTCCACTTT. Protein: CSAPGDRGYNSPLHF.

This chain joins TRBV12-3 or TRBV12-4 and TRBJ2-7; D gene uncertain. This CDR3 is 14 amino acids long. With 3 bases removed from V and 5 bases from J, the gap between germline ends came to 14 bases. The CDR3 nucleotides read TGTGCCAGCAGTTTCCTCGGTTCGGCGGACGAGCAGTACTTC. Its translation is CASSFLGSADEQYF.

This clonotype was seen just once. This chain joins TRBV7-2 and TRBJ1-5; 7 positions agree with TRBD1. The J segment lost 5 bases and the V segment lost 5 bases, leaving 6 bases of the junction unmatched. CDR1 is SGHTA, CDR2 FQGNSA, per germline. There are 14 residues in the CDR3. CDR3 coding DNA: TGTGCCAGCAGCCCCGGACAGGCGGATCAGCCCCAGCATTTT. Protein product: CASSPGQADQPQHF.

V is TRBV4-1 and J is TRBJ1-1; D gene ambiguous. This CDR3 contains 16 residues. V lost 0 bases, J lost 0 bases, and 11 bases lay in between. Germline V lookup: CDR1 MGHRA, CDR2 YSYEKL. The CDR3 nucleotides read TGCGCCAGCAGCCAAGATTATCACAGCCTGAACACTGAAGCTTTCTTT. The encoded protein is CASSQDYHSLNTEAFF.

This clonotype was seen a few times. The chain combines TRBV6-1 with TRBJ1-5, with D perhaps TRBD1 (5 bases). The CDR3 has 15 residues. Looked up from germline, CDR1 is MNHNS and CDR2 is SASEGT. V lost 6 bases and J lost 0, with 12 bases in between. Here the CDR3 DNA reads TGTGCCAGCAGGATGGGGGACTTTAGCAATCAGCCCCAGCATTTT. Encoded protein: CASRMGDFSNQPQHF.

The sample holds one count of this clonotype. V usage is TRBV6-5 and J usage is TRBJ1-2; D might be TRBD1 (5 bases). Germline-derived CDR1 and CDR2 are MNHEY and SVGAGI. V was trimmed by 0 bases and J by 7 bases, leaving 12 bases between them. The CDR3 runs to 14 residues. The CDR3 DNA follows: TGTGCCAGCAGTTACTCAGGGGAATTGGGTGGCTACACCTTC. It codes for CASSYSGELGGYTF.

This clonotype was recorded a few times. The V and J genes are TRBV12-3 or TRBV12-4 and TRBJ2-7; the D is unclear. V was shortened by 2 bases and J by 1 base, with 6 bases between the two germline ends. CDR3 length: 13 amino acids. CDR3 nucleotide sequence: TGTGCCAGCAGTTTATACGGATCCTACGAGCAGTACTTC. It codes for CASSLYGSYEQYF.

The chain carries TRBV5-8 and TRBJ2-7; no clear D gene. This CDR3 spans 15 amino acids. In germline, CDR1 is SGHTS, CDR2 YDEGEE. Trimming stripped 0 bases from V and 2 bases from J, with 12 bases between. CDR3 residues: CASSLGLSSTYEQYF. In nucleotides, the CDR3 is TGTGCCAGCAGCTTGGGGCTGTCGAGTACCTACGAGCAGTACTTC.

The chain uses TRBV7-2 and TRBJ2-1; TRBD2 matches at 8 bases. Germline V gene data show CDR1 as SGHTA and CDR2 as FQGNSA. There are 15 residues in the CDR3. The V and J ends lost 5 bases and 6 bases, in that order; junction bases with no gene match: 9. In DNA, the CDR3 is TGTGCCAGCAGCCCCCTTAGCGGGGAGGTCAATGAGCAGTTCTTC. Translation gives CASSPLSGEVNEQFF.

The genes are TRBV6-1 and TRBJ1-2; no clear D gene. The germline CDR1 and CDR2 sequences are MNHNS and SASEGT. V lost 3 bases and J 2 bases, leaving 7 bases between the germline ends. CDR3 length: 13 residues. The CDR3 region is CASSDLLNYGYTF. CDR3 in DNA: TGTGCCAGCAGTGATCTCCTCAACTATGGCTACACCTTC.

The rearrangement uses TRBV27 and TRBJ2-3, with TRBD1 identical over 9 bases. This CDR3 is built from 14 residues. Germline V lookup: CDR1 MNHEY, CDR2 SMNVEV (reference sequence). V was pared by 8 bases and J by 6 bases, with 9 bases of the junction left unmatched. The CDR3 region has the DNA TGTGCCAGCCGCCCTTGGACAGGGGCGGATACGCAGTATTTT. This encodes CASRPWTGADTQYF.

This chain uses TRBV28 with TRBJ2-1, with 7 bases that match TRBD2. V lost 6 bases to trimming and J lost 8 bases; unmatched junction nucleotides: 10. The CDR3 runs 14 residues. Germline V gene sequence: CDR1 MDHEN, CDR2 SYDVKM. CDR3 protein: CASRAGLLTDEQFF. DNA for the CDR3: TGTGCCAGCAGGGCGGGACTATTGACAGATGAGCAGTTCTTC.

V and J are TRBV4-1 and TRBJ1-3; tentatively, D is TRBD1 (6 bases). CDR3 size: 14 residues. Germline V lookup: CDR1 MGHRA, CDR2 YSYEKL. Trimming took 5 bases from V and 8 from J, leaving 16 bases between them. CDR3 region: CASSSTMGADTIYF. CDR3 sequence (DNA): TGCGCCAGCAGCTCTACAATGGGGGCGGACACCATATATTTT.

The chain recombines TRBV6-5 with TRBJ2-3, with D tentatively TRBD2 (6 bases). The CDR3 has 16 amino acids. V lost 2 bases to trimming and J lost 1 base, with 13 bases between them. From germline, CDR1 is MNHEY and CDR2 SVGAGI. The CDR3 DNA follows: TGTGCCAGCAGTTACCTCACCGGGAGCGGCACAGATACGCAGTATTTT. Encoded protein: CASSYLTGSGTDTQYF.

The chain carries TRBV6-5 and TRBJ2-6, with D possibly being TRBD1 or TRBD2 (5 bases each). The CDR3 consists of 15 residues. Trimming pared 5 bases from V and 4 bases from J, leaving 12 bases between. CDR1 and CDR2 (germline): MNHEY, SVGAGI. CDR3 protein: CASSPGTAGANVLTF. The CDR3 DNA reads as TGTGCCAGCAGTCCCGGGACGGCAGGGGCCAACGTCCTGACTTTC.

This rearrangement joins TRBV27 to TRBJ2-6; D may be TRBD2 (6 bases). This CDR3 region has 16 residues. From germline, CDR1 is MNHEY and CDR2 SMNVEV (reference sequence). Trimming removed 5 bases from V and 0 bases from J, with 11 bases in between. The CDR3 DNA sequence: TGTGCCAGCAGTGCCCGGGACTTCTCTGGGGCCAACGTCCTGACTTTC. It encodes CASSARDFSGANVLTF.

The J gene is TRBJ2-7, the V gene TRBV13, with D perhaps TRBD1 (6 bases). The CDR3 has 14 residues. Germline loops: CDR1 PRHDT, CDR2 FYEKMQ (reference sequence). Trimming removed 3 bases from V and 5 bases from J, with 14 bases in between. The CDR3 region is CASSFQGSSHEQYF. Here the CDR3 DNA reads TGTGCCAGCAGCTTTCAGGGGTCTAGCCACGAGCAGTACTTC.

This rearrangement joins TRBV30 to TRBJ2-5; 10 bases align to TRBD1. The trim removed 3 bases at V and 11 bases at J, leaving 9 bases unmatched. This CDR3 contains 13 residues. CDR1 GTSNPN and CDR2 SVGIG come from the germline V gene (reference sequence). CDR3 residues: CAWRDRGGYDQYF. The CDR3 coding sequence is TGTGCCTGGAGGGACAGGGGGGGCTACGATCAGTACTTC.

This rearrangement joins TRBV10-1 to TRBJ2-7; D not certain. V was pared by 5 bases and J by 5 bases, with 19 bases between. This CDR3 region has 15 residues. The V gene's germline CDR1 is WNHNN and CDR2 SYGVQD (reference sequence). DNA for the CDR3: TGCGCCAGCAGTCTCTCAGTCAGTGGGCCTCACGAGCAGTACTTC. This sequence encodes CASSLSVSGPHEQYF.